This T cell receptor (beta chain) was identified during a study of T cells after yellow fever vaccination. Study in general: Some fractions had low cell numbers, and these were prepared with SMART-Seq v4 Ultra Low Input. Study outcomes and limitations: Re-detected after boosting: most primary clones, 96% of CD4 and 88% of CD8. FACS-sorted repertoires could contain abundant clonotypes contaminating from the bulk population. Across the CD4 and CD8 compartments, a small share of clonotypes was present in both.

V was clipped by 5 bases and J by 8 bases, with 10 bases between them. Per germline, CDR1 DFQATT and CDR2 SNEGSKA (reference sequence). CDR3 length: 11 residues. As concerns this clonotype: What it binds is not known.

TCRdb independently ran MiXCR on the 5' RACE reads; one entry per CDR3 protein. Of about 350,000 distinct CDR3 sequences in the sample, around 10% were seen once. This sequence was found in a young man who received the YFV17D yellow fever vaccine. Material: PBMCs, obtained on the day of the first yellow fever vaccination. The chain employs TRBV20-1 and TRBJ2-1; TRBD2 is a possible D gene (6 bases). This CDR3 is CSAYRGYEQFF. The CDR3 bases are TGCAGTGCTTACCGGGGGTATGAGCAGTTCTTC.